This T cell receptor (beta chain) is from a study of cytomegalovirus exposure and HLA in healthy donors. Points from the study as a whole: Productive rates of about 87% or about 30% were seen for most TCR beta V segments in an earlier analysis. The investigators catalogued 150 to 200 TCR beta chains as cytomegalovirus-associated.

Trimming stripped 6 bases from V and 5 bases from J, with 9 bases between. The CDR3 length is 12 residues. Germline V gene sequence: CDR1 SGHTA, CDR2 FQGNSA. The PCR had 60 Vbeta and 13 Jbeta primers. The method was immunoSEQ multiplex PCR; TCRdb's version includes in-frame clones alone and lacks a portion of them. Of about 160,000 clones in the sample, about two thirds were seen once. As regards this clone: The antigen remains undetermined.

The TCR comes from a woman aged 25 to 45 in good health and CMV-seronegative. The source material was PBMCs. J is TRBJ2-3 and V is TRBV7-2; D uncertain. The CDR3 loop is CASRPQEDTQYF. The CDR3 DNA follows: TGTGCCAGCAGACCCCAGGAAGATACGCAGTATTTT.